This record looks at one TCR beta chain sequence and its context. In this sample, this clone turned up a few times. Its antigen is currently not known. There are no base qualities to consult, and no much larger clone falls within one base. The cohort was made up of 500 to 850 healthy bone marrow donors. At the time of sampling, all cohort members were nominally healthy, though unrecorded immune exposures were likely present. The donor was CMV seropositive and belonged to the group of 250 to 300 seropositive cohort members. Each donor provided a peripheral blood sample, and peripheral blood mononuclear cells were used for TCR beta sequencing. Genomic DNA extraction from the blood cell samples was performed with the Qiagen DNeasy Blood Extraction Kit. From the cysteine through the phenylalanine, the CDR3 covers 18 amino acids. The sequence is cut down to CDR3 DNA, 54 bases in frame from base 1. The germline V gene provides CDR1 WSHSY and CDR2 SAAADI. The germline V end is reduced by 0 bases and the J end by 7 bases; junction bases left unmatched: 15.

These data belong to a study of cytomegalovirus exposure and HLA in healthy donors (dated by TCRdb to 2016 to 2017). Concerning the study at large: In an earlier analysis of 550 to 750 of the donors, 276 Gb of sequence data and about 110 million unique TCR beta sequences from 150 million to 200 million T cells were reported. The number of donors typed differed by locus, with 629-630 for A, B, C, DRB1 and DQB1, approximately 500 for DQA1, 606 for DPA1, and 400 to 490 for DPB1. Alongside the repertoire data, information on donor age, sex, ethnicity and CMV serostatus was compiled. Every discovery cohort repertoire had been produced on one sequencing platform. A later analysis re-analyzed previously published TCR beta repertoires from approximately 700 donors and added high-resolution HLA genotyping to study TCR occurrence patterns. Among the approximately 430 genotyped donors, approximately 77% belonged to the genetic ancestry cluster associated with self-reported Caucasian donors. Along with the approximately 670-subject first cohort, a separate validation cohort of over 90 different subjects was used. HLA typing covered class I and class II loci at four-digit resolution. A later genetic analysis used genome-wide SNP genotypes for about 65% of the 666 donors, treating that subset as a discovery cohort. Roughly 5 DR-DQ haplotypes were treated as single units for association and clustering because of strong linkage in the cohort. Across some 400 genotyped donors of the cohort, an average of about 240,000 unique TCR beta nucleotide sequences per donor were sequenced, and roughly a sixth of those sequences were non-productive. The study aimed to test whether cataloging public T cell receptors could reveal signatures of past pathogen exposure. An earlier analysis of around 580 of the donors used high-throughput TCR beta sequencing to judge whether each TCR beta V gene segment behaved as functional or pseudogenic. Using immunosequencing, the study profiled T cell repertoires from 500 to 800 subjects and related those repertoires to cytomegalovirus serostatus. An early release that covered roughly 600 HLA-typed donors contained 300 to 350 gigabases of sequencing data and roughly 84 million unique TCR sequences. The study combined high-throughput TCR immunosequencing, statistical association of individual TCRs with disease status, and machine learning to predict cytomegalovirus infection status. Rather than drawing on any new phenotypic data, the later analysis identified candidate immune exposures from TCR beta sequences and the way those sequences occurred across donors. Paper-wide results and their limitations: A later analysis found that TCR association rates varied across HLA loci, with DRB1 alleles showing the most associated TCRs and HLA-C alleles the fewest. In an earlier analysis of more than 450 of the donors, most TCR beta V segments were observed in productive rearrangements about 87% or about 30% of the time, broadly matching IMGT annotations. Because HLA typing was unavailable for some donors at each locus, only the typed subset was used in association tests. The 87-base-pair reads could not distinguish some IMGT-functional V segments, including TRBV6-2 and TRBV6-3, so those segments were excluded. Cytomegalovirus status was reported to be diagnosed by the classifier with high specificity and sensitivity in both the original and validation cohorts. In a later analysis, HLA-associated TCR beta chains were found to be more clonally expanded and to have lower generation probabilities than equally common non-associated chains. In a later analysis, several top co-occurrence clusters were reported to appear linked to parvovirus B19, influenza, CMV and Epstein-Barr virus. This cohort had only TCR beta chains sequenced, and the lack of alpha or paired-chain data limited which features could be detected. The authors suggested that the approach could potentially be generalized to other disease states and immunological phenotypes. About 17 rarely observed V segments, including chromosome 9 orphons, were excluded from the earlier analysis of just under 600 of the donors because counts were too low. A cluster of highly shared sequence variants was judged likely to represent a technical artifact of the sequencing pipeline. Presence/absence analyses assumed roughly uniform sequencing depth across donors, an assumption that may not hold. In a later analysis, most CMV-associated TCR beta chains were found to appear HLA-restricted, with HLA associations seemingly driven largely by CMV exposure. Most TCR sequences were observed very rarely across donors, whereas some public TCRs were present in many individuals. CMV serostatus was the only immune exposure information available for the cohort. A later genetic analysis associated a missense DCLRE1C variant with V-gene and J-gene trimming of TCR beta chains, and an independent cohort replicated the association. In the study, approximately 150 TCR beta chains were listed as associated with cytomegalovirus. In vitro tests confirmed that a few of the cytomegalovirus-associated TCR beta chains recognize cytomegalovirus antigens. Strong co-occurrence of HLA alleles, especially DR and DQ, made assigning TCR associations to individual alleles difficult. A further reported finding was that TCR beta sequences accurately predicted the HLA-A and HLA-B alleles for most subjects in the first cohort. Linkage disequilibrium might explain the correlated functional status among segregating V segments, but an unknown experimental factor could not be ruled out. A later analysis associated 16,951 TCR beta sequences with specific HLA alleles at a false discovery rate of 0.05. Compared with the approximately 600-donor mean, donors in an Asian-associated ancestry cluster had fewer N-insertions in productive TCRs, according to a later genetic analysis.

Library preparation employed the immunoSEQ multiplex PCR assay. A mixture of 60 forward primers for TCR Vbeta segments and 13 reverse primers for TCR Jbeta segments was used in the multiplex PCR. The CDR3 region of rearranged TCR beta genes was amplified from genomic DNA with a multiplex PCR assay. The Illumina HiSeq System was used to sequence the amplified TCR beta libraries as 87-base-pair reads. Per the authors' processing: Across the roughly 700 repertoires, a later analysis counted tens of millions of unique TCR beta chains, around 11 million of which were shared by at least two donors. Raw reads were error-corrected and collapsed into unique sequences with a nearest-neighbor algorithm that merged closely related sequences to remove PCR and sequencing errors. To assign V, D and J gene segments, CDR3 sequences were aligned to IMGT reference sequences. Each retained sequence needed at least a six-nucleotide match to both a V gene segment and a J gene segment. A rearrangement was called productive if the CDR3 had no stop codons and remained in frame with V and J, and every other rearrangement was called non-productive. CDR3 was defined according to IMGT convention as the region running from the second conserved V-encoded cysteine to the conserved J-encoded phenylalanine. Sequences without an unambiguous match to a single V gene segment were excluded from the earlier analysis of about 600 of the donors. An earlier analysis of around 600 of the donors classified V segments as functional when productive rearrangements were above 56.7% and as segregating when the standard deviation between donors was above 5%. To diagnose cytomegalovirus status from the catalog of TCR beta chain sequences, a statistical classification framework was built. V and J gene assignment, in a later analysis, came from comparing TCR nucleotide sequences with IMGT/GENE-DB human TR gene sequences. The TCRdist pipeline was used in a later analysis to assign CDR3 sequences and most-parsimonious VDJ recombination scenarios. A later analysis defined each TCR beta chain by its CDR3 amino acid sequence plus V-gene family, and excluded reads lacking a unique V-gene family. As a way to deal with suspected cross-contamination and a sequencing artifact, a later analysis dropped approximately 570 nucleotide sequences that were highly shared and had low generation probability. For each public chain, a later analysis derived a clonal expansion index from normalized ranks of inferred template counts within each repertoire. Generation probabilities in a later analysis came from a VDJ recombination model fitted to out-of-frame rearrangements, and those results were checked against IGoR. A later analysis scored TCR-TCR, TCR-HLA and TCR-CMV co-occurrence with hypergeometric tests, applying a repertoire-size bias correction to TCR pairs. To estimate false discovery rates, a later analysis permuted the HLA or CMV assignments 20 times. In a later analysis, co-occurring TCRs were grouped using DBSCAN, and TCRdist sequence similarity was added for clustering within HLA-allele-positive subsets. Repertoires with fewer than 30,000 or more than 120,000 public chains, plus five repertoires with anomalous nucleotide sharing, were excluded from co-occurrence clustering. Sourced from immuneACCESS, this table was stored by TCRdb with only in-frame sequences that have V and J called. A share of the clones is absent; for the studies checked, an unresolved V gene accounts for under half, and the remainder has no known explanation. V and J calls and clone size are those listed in that table; D and trimming were worked out from the DNA. The table for this sample lists 120,000 to 150,000 clones; 65% to 85% of them were counted only once. Of the sample, roughly 4% is held by the ten largest clones.

This clonotype was obtained from a woman in her 40s in good health and CMV-seropositive. The sequenced sample was PBMCs. The V gene is TRBV10-2 and the J gene is TRBJ1-1; 9 central nucleotides agree with TRBD1. The sequence in DNA is TGCGCCAGCAGTGAGTCCCGGGACAGGGCCCTTTCGGGTGGTGAAGCTTTCTTT. This codes for CASSESRDRALSGGEAFF.